These 9 T cell receptor beta chains were sequenced from one sample in a study of blood T cell repertoires in COVID-19. Sequenced by immunoSEQ multiplex PCR; TCRdb stores in-frame clones only, minus some. The sample shows under 200,000 clones, roughly nine tenths of them seen only once. Sequencing was performed on peripheral blood. These receptors were taken from a woman aged 55-69 years with COVID-19, enrolled during active disease.

The chain uses TRBV28 and TRBJ1-2; D may be TRBD1 (5 bases). The CDR3 is made up of 13 amino acids. Germline CDR1 and CDR2: MDHEN and SYDVKM. V was trimmed by 3 bases and J by 4 bases, leaving 9 bases between them. CDR3 protein: CASSLARAYGYTF. The CDR3 nucleotides read TGTGCCAGCAGTTTGGCCAGGGCCTATGGCTACACCTTC.

This clone has only one observation. CDR3 bases: TGTGCCAGCAGCACTCTAGCGCCTAGCTCCTACAATGAGCAGTTCTTC. It yields the protein CASSTLAPSSYNEQFF. The chain links TRBV5-6 to TRBJ2-1, with a weak D call TRBD2 (6 bases). The CDR3 extends over 16 amino acids. Trimming removed 4 bases at V and 0 bases at J, with 14 bases between. CDR1 and CDR2 from the germline V gene are SGHDT and YYEEEE. Full variable domain (missing parts from reference TRBV5-6 and TRBJ2-1): DAGVTQSPTHLIKTRGQQVTLRCSPKSGHDTVSWYQQALGQGPQFIFQYYEEEERQRGNFPDRFSGHQFPNYSSELNVNALLLGDSALYLCASSTLAPSSYNEQFFGPGTRLTVL.

The V call is TRBV18, the J call TRBJ1-6, with TRBD1 as a possible D gene (5 bases). Germline loops: CDR1 KGHSH, CDR2 LQKENI. V was cut by 3 bases and J by 6 bases, with 6 bases left in between. The CDR3 is 13 residues long. CDR3 DNA sequence: TGTGCCAGCTCACCGGGACTTAATTCACCCCTCCACTTT. Its translation: CASSPGLNSPLHF. Supplemented by reference TRBV18 and TRBJ1-6, the full variable domain reads NAGVMQNPRHLVRRRGQEARLRCSPMKGHSHVYWYRQLPEEGLKFMVYLQKENIIDESGMPKERFSAEFPKEGPSILRIQQVVRGDSAAYFCASSPGLNSPLHFGNGTRLTVT.

The chain employs TRBV7-2 and TRBJ1-1; D not certain. The V gene lost 2 bases and the J gene lost 2 bases, with 9 bases spanning the gap. CDR3 size: 14 residues. The germline V gene has CDR1 SGHTA and CDR2 FQGNSA. The CDR3 sequence is CASSLMAGNTEAFF. CDR3 coding DNA: TGTGCCAGCAGCTTAATGGCAGGTAACACTGAAGCTTTCTTT.

This CDR3 is CASSPNRGTGELFF. Written as DNA, the CDR3 is TGTGCCAGCTCACCAAACAGGGGCACCGGGGAGCTGTTTTTT. This chain connects TRBV18 to TRBJ2-2, with TRBD1 matching 7 bases. This CDR3 region has 14 residues. Germline CDR1 and CDR2: KGHSH and LQKENI. Trimming removed 2 bases from V and 4 bases from J; junction bases left unmatched: 1.

V gene TRBV12-3 or TRBV12-4 combines with J gene TRBJ2-5, with 9 nucleotides matching TRBD1. Unmatched junction bases numbered 1, after V lost 7 bases and J lost 4 bases. The CDR3 consists of 12 residues. The CDR3 DNA reads TGTGCCAGCAAGGGACAGGGAGAGACCCAGTACTTC. Protein product: CASKGQGETQYF.

This clone was picked up one time. The rearrangement joins TRBV5-4 to TRBJ2-7, with D maybe TRBD2 (7 bases). The germline gives CDR1 SGHNT, CDR2 YYREEE (reference sequence). The CDR3 has 14 amino acids. Trimming stripped 4 bases from V and 6 bases from J, with 17 bases between. The DNA of the CDR3 is TGTGCCAGCAGCATTAGGGGGGGGTCCCTCGAGCAGTACTTC. Its translation is CASSIRGGSLEQYF.

This sequence joins TRBV19 and TRBJ2-7, with D possibly matching TRBD1 (5 bases). The CDR3 is 14 residues long. Per the germline V gene, CDR1 is LNHDA and CDR2 is SQIVND (reference sequence). V shed 2 bases and J shed 3 bases, with 11 bases lying between them. CDR3 protein: CASSIPSDNYEQYF. CDR3 coding DNA: TGTGCCAGTAGTATACCCTCGGACAACTACGAGCAGTACTTC.

The chain joins TRBV5-1 to TRBJ1-6; D unclear. Deletions cut 4 bases from V and 7 bases from J, with 12 bases between. Per germline, CDR1 SGHRS and CDR2 YFSETQ. The CDR3 has 14 residues. The CDR3 DNA is TGCGCCAGCAGCCCCGGACTTGTAAATTCACCCCTCCACTTT. Protein product: CASSPGLVNSPLHF.